A single sample is the source of the 28 T cell receptor beta chains below, sequenced in a study of blood T cell repertoires in COVID-19 (dated by TCRdb to about 2020). The library was made by the immunoSEQ multiplex PCR assay. TCRdb holds this immuneACCESS table with in-frame rearrangements only. Some clones are missing; in checked studies, unresolved V genes explain under half, and the rest has no known cause. Counted in this sample were under 300,000 clones; 79% of them appeared once. The ten largest clones represent roughly 4% of the sample. The sample was peripheral blood. The receptors originated from a woman aged 40 to 55 with active or convalescent COVID-19.

This rearrangement joins TRBV11-2 to TRBJ1-1; D not resolved. V was trimmed by 5 bases and J by 0 bases, leaving 7 bases between them. CDR3 length: 13 amino acids. Germline CDR1 and CDR2: SGHAT and FQNNGV. CDR3 amino acids: CASSERLNTEAFF. CDR3 bases: TGTGCCAGCAGCGAGAGATTGAACACTGAAGCTTTCTTT.

As regards this clone: A much larger clone is a single base away; this may be a read error. This chain connects TRBV5-4 to TRBJ1-4; 7 bases align to TRBD1. The CDR3 extends over 14 amino acids. Germline CDR1 and CDR2: SGHNT and YYREEE (reference sequence). The V and J ends lost 0 bases and 7 bases, in that order; junction bases with no gene match: 3. The CDR3 is CASSLGQGGEKLFF. CDR3 in DNA: TGTGCCAGCAGCTTGGGACAGGGAGGTGAAAAACTGTTTTTT.

The CDR3 DNA reads as TGTGCCAGCGGCCCGGGGAACAGGGCGCCCTATAATTCACCCCTCCACTTT. It specifies CASGPGNRAPYNSPLHF. J is TRBJ1-6 and V is TRBV27, with a tentative D call TRBD1 (6 bases). Trimming stripped 8 bases from V and 2 bases from J, with 19 bases between. Germline assignment: CDR1 MNHEY and CDR2 SMNVEV (reference sequence). This CDR3 region has 17 residues.

This chain connects TRBV5-6 to TRBJ1-6; D gene ambiguous. CDR3 length: 13 amino acids. V shed 0 bases and J shed 10 bases, with 8 bases lying between them. The germline V gene has CDR1 SGHDT and CDR2 YYEEEE. The CDR3 protein is CASSLEARSPLHF. CDR3 sequence (DNA): TGTGCCAGCAGCTTGGAAGCCCGATCACCCCTCCACTTT.

This chain uses TRBV5-6 with TRBJ1-1; 8 bases align to TRBD1. Germline V gene data show CDR1 as SGHDT and CDR2 as YYEEEE. The CDR3 has 15 amino acids. V gave up 0 bases and J gave up 0 bases; unmatched junction bases: 1. The chain's CDR3 is CASSLGTGMNTEAFF. The CDR3 nucleotides are TGTGCCAGCAGCTTGGGGACAGGGATGAACACTGAAGCTTTCTTT.

The V and J genes are TRBV9 and TRBJ2-3, with TRBD2 as a possible D gene (5 bases). V lost 7 bases and J lost 0, with 12 bases in between. CDR3 length: 14 residues. CDR1 is SGDLS, CDR2 YYNGEE, per germline. The CDR3 loop reads CASRGRRSTDTQYF. As DNA, the CDR3 is TGTGCCAGCCGCGGGCGGCGGAGCACAGATACGCAGTATTTT.

The chain is built from TRBV25-1 and TRBJ1-2, with D tentatively TRBD1 (5 bases). Between the trimmed V and J ends, which lost 7 bases and 7 bases, there was a span of 16 bases. The CDR3 is made up of 13 amino acids. Germline V gene lookup returns CDR1 MGHDK and CDR2 SYGVNS. The CDR3 here is CASTPGYWFGYTF. CDR3 sequence (DNA): TGTGCCAGCACACCAGGGTATTGGTTTGGCTACACCTTC.

This clone was detected once. The chain joins TRBV28 to TRBJ1-3, with D maybe TRBD1 (6 bases). Trimming stripped 5 bases from V and 0 bases from J, with 11 bases between. Germline values: CDR1 MDHEN, CDR2 SYDVKM. The CDR3 contains 15 residues. The CDR3 here is CASSQTDSSGNTIYF. In nucleotides, the CDR3 is TGTGCCAGCAGTCAAACGGACAGCTCTGGAAACACCATATATTTT.

This chain joins TRBV21-1 and TRBJ2-3; the table's TRBD2 call for D was not verified on the DNA. TRBV21-1 is a listed pseudogene. The CDR3 loop spans 15 amino acids. CDR3 protein: CASSNAEEGTDTQYF. CDR3 in DNA: TGTGCCAGCAGCAATGCCGAGGAGGGCACAGATACGCAGTATTTT.

This chain uses TRBV7-9 with TRBJ2-3; D not resolved. The CDR3 spans 13 residues. Trimming cost V 2 bases and J 1 base, with 4 bases left between them. Germline loops: CDR1 SEHNR, CDR2 FQNEAQ (reference sequence). CDR3 amino acids: CASSLTGTDTQYF. The DNA of the CDR3 is TGTGCCAGCAGCTTAACAGGCACAGATACGCAGTATTTT. Variable domain in full (rest from reference TRBV7-9 and TRBJ2-3): DTGVSQNPRHKITKRGQNVTFRCDPISEHNRLYWYRQTLGQGPEFLTYFQNEAQLEKSRLLSDRFSAERPKGSFSTLEIQRTEQGDSAMYLCASSLTGTDTQYFGPGTRLTVL.

V is TRBV28 and J is TRBJ2-5, with 14 nucleotides matching TRBD2. CDR1 and CDR2 from the germline V gene are MDHEN and SYDVKM. The J segment lost 0 bases and the V segment lost 6 bases, leaving 9 bases of the junction unmatched. The CDR3 has 18 residues. The CDR3 spells CASSQTSGGAGDQETQYF. The CDR3 region has the DNA TGTGCCAGCAGCCAGACTAGCGGGGGGGCCGGAGACCAAGAGACCCAGTACTTC.

As regards this clone: Compared with germline, one end of the junction differs, possibly owing to a read error. The genes are TRBV7-2 and TRBJ2-1, with 13 bases that match TRBD2. Germline CDR1 SGHTA, CDR2 FQGNSA. The CDR3 is made up of 16 amino acids. The CDR3 region is CASSLVTSGGGNEQFF. The CDR3 DNA reads TGTGCCAGCAGTTTAGTAACTAGCGGGGGGGGCAATGAGCAGTTCTTC.

This chain connects TRBV29-1 to TRBJ1-3; D is ambiguous. V shed 4 bases and J shed 4 bases, with 14 bases lying between them. This CDR3 region has 14 residues. CDR1 is SQVTM, CDR2 ANQGSEA, per germline. CDR3 coding DNA: TGCAGCGTTGTGTCTTCTACCGAAGGAAACACCATATATTTT. It translates to CSVVSSTEGNTIYF.

This chain joins TRBV9 and TRBJ1-2; D remains unclear. Germline loops: CDR1 SGDLS, CDR2 YYNGEE. This CDR3 spans 13 amino acids. With 4 bases removed from V and 0 bases from J, the gap between germline ends came to 7 bases. The chain's CDR3 is CASSSSPNYGYTF. CDR3 DNA sequence: TGTGCCAGCAGCTCCTCTCCTAACTATGGCTACACCTTC.

The sample holds one count of this clone. The chain recombines TRBV10-1 with TRBJ2-5; possible D gene TRBD1, 6 bases. The CDR3 spans 11 residues. The germline CDR1 and CDR2 sequences are WNHNN and SYGVQD (reference sequence). V was shortened by 5 bases and J by 5 bases, with 6 bases between the two germline ends. CDR3 amino acids: CASSRGETQYF. In DNA form, the CDR3 reads TGCGCCAGCAGTAGGGGGGAGACCCAGTACTTC.

This clone was found a few times. V gene TRBV6-4 combines with J gene TRBJ2-2; perhaps TRBD1 as D (6 bases). The CDR3 runs 12 residues. V lost 8 bases to trimming and J lost 4 bases, with 8 bases between them. Germline V gives CDR1 MRHNA, CDR2 SNTAGT. The CDR3 nucleotides read TGTGCCAGCGGGACAATCACCGGGGAGCTGTTTTTT. This codes for CASGTITGELFF.

This rearrangement joins TRBV7-9 to TRBJ1-2; D call uncertain. The V gene's germline CDR1 is SEHNR and CDR2 FQNEAQ (reference sequence). V lost 3 bases and J 6 bases, leaving 11 bases between the germline ends. The CDR3 runs 13 residues. The CDR3 protein is CASSFLGENGYTF. CDR3 in DNA: TGTGCCAGCAGCTTCTTGGGAGAGAATGGCTACACCTTC.

Comment on this clone: Other DNA sequences of this sample code for an identical CDR3. This sequence joins TRBV19 and TRBJ1-5, with D possibly TRBD1 on 5 matching bases. This CDR3 has 12 amino acids. V dropped 8 bases and J dropped 1 base, with 6 bases sitting between them. Germline assignment: CDR1 LNHDA and CDR2 SQIVND (reference sequence). CDR3 DNA sequence: TGTGCCAGTTCAGGGAGCAATCAGCCCCAGCATTTT. This translates into CASSGSNQPQHF.

The chain joins TRBV15 to TRBJ1-1; 9 bases match TRBD1. The V segment lost 3 bases and the J segment 0 bases; nucleotides outside the gene matches: 2. Germline CDR1 and CDR2: LNHNV and YYDKDF (reference sequence). This CDR3 has 15 amino acids. The CDR3 DNA follows: TGTGCCACCAGCAGGGACAGGGGATTGAACACTGAAGCTTTCTTT. Translating it yields CATSRDRGLNTEAFF.

The CDR3 reads CASSVLLPGQGGEEQYF. In nucleotides, the CDR3 is TGTGCCAGCAGTGTGCTATTACCGGGACAGGGAGGTGAAGAGCAGTACTTC. This rearrangement joins TRBV2 to TRBJ2-7; 9 bases match TRBD1. The germline gives CDR1 SNHLY, CDR2 FYNNEI. The CDR3 totals 17 residues. With 4 bases clipped from V and 7 bases from J, the junction kept 17 bases outside the gene matches.

The CDR3 loop reads CASSLSKEEQFF. Written as DNA, the CDR3 is TGTGCCAGCAGCCTATCGAAGGAGGAGCAGTTCTTC. The rearrangement links TRBV5-5 to TRBJ2-1; no clear D. The CDR3 length is 12 residues. Germline CDR1 and CDR2: SGHKS and YYEKEE (reference sequence). V gave up 4 bases and J gave up 10 bases, with 12 bases separating them.

The V gene is TRBV5-1, the J gene TRBJ1-6; D gene uncertain. The CDR3 covers 17 residues. The germline V gene has CDR1 SGHRS and CDR2 YFSETQ. The V end lost 0 bases, the J end lost 6 bases, and 16 bases lay between the germline ends. CDR3 DNA: TGCGCCAGCAGCTTGGGGTCCGTCGGAGTCCTTAATTCACCCCTCCACTTT. Amino acids: CASSLGSVGVLNSPLHF.

The rearrangement links TRBV28 to TRBJ1-3; unclear D gene. The length of the CDR3 is 15 residues. Deletions cut 6 bases from V and 2 bases from J, with 14 bases between. Per germline, CDR1 MDHEN and CDR2 SYDVKM. CDR3 sequence reads: CASSNSGLAGNTIYF. The CDR3 region has the DNA TGTGCCAGCAGCAATTCGGGGTTAGCTGGAAACACCATATATTTT.

This chain uses TRBV4-1 with TRBJ1-5; maybe TRBD1 (6 bases). CDR3 length: 14 amino acids. From germline, CDR1 is MGHRA and CDR2 YSYEKL. Deletions cut 6 bases from V and 2 bases from J, with 11 bases between. Here the CDR3 DNA reads TGCGCCAGCAGTCAGGGGAGGGGCAATCAGCCCCAGCATTTT. Amino acid sequence: CASSQGRGNQPQHF.

This clone is a singleton in its sample. The V and J genes are TRBV2 and TRBJ1-1, with D perhaps TRBD1 (6 bases). Trimming cost V 6 bases and J 3 bases, with 14 bases left between them. The germline CDR1 and CDR2 sequences are SNHLY and FYNNEI. This CDR3 comprises 14 residues. This chain's CDR3 is CASRDDRSHTEAFF. The CDR3 DNA reads TGTGCCAGCAGAGACGACAGGAGTCACACTGAAGCTTTCTTT. The full variable domain, rest sourced from reference TRBV2 and TRBJ1-1, is EPEVTQTPSHQVTQMGQEVILRCVPISNHLYFYWYRQILGQKVEFLVSFYNNEISEKSEIFDDQFSVERPDGSNFTLKIRSTKLEDSAMYFCASRDDRSHTEAFFGQGTRLTVV.

This chain uses TRBV9 with TRBJ2-6; D remains ambiguous. The germline gives CDR1 SGDLS, CDR2 YYNGEE. With 0 bases removed from V and 3 bases from J, the gap between germline ends came to 16 bases. This CDR3 has 18 amino acids. The CDR3 is CASSVVSGVGSGANVLTF. CDR3 coding DNA: TGTGCCAGCAGCGTAGTCTCAGGCGTAGGTAGTGGGGCCAACGTCCTGACTTTC.

This clone was detected only a few times. The chain combines TRBV3-1 (or the pseudogene TRBV3-2) with TRBJ2-2, with 10 bases lining up with TRBD2. CDR3 length: 15 residues. Per germline, CDR1 LGHDT and CDR2 YNNKEL (reference sequence). V gave up 7 bases and J gave up 2 bases; unmatched junction bases: 4. In DNA, the CDR3 is TGTGCCAGCATCAGGACTAGCGGAAACACCGGGGAGCTGTTTTTT. It encodes CASIRTSGNTGELFF.

The chain carries TRBV29-1 and TRBJ2-3; maybe TRBD1 (6 bases). V was pared by 6 bases and J by 2 bases, with 12 bases between. The CDR3 is 13 amino acids. The germline V gene has CDR1 SQVTM and CDR2 ANQGSEA. CDR3 coding DNA: TGCAGCGTGGCGGACAGCTTCACAGATACGCAGTATTTT. It specifies CSVADSFTDTQYF.